One sample yielded the 26 T cell receptor beta chains listed below, sequenced in a study of T-cell reconstitution after alpha-beta-depleted transplantation in children. Preparing the TCRbeta library involved the use of unique molecular identifiers. TCRdb reprocessed the PCR reads with MiXCR, giving one entry per CDR3 protein. In the table there are fewer than 550,000 distinct CDR3 sequences, around 10% of which are singletons. Sequenced material: PBMCs, mostly from graft donor cells, taken 180 days after TCRalphabeta/CD19-depleted stem cell transplant. All receptors derive from a female patient aged 2-15 years who had a stem cell transplant for aplastic anemia, so the T cells may come from the graft donor.

This clonotype was counted only a few times. The V gene is TRBV19, the J gene TRBJ1-1; D may be TRBD1 (5 bases). The CDR3 spans 14 residues. Germline CDR1 is LNHDA and CDR2 is SQIVND (reference sequence). With 7 bases removed from V and 1 base from J, the gap between germline ends came to 13 bases. CDR3 DNA: TGTGCCAGTAACTCCCCAGGGTGGAACACTGAAGCTTTCTTT. It translates to CASNSPGWNTEAFF. The variable domain in full, with the rest retrieved from reference TRBV19 and TRBJ1-1, is DGGITQSPKYLFRKEGQNVTLSCEQNLNHDAMYWYRQDPGQGLRLIYYSQIVNDFQKGDIAEGYSVSREKKESFPLTVTSAQKNPTAFYLCASNSPGWNTEAFFGQGTRLTVV.

This clonotype occurred a few times. The chain is built from TRBV24-1 and TRBJ2-2, with TRBD1 identical over 8 bases. Germline CDR1 and CDR2: KGHDR and SFDVKD. V lost 4 bases to trimming and J lost 6 bases; unmatched junction nucleotides: 6. The CDR3 spans 15 residues. For the CDR3, the DNA is TGTGCCACCAGTGAACCGACAGGGGAGGCCGGGGAGCTGTTTTTT. Translating it yields CATSEPTGEAGELFF.

This clonotype was recorded at least ten times. The chain joins TRBV5-1 to TRBJ2-5; D tentatively reads TRBD1 or TRBD2 (5 bases each). The CDR3 contains 14 residues. V was trimmed by 1 base and J by 1 base, leaving 8 bases between them. CDR1 and CDR2 from the germline V gene are SGHRS and YFSETQ. CDR3 loop: CASSLPGAQETQYF. The CDR3 coding sequence is TGCGCCAGCAGCTTGCCCGGGGCCCAAGAGACCCAGTACTTC.

This clonotype was observed a few times. This chain's CDR3 is CASSSRLGLEPFF. CDR3 DNA sequence: TGTGCCAGCAGCTCCCGACTGGGACTAGAACCGTTCTTC. The chain links TRBV7-9 to TRBJ2-1; 8 bases line up with TRBD2. The germline CDR1 and CDR2 sequences are SEHNR and FQNEAQ (reference sequence). The CDR3 runs to 13 residues. Trimming at V came to 4 bases and at J to 15 bases, leaving 11 bases not matched to a gene.

The rearrangement joins TRBV11-2 to TRBJ1-4, with D possibly being TRBD1 (6 bases). CDR3 size: 16 residues. Germline V gene lookup returns CDR1 SGHAT and CDR2 FQNNGV. Trimming took 2 bases from V and 7 from J, leaving 17 bases between them. The CDR3 reads CASSLSGARVLEKLFF. CDR3 coding DNA: TGTGCCAGCAGCTTATCAGGGGCGAGGGTCCTTGAAAAACTGTTTTTT.

The chain links TRBV7-3 to TRBJ2-7; D might be TRBD2 (5 bases). Germline V gives CDR1 SGHTA, CDR2 FQGTGA. V dropped 6 bases and J dropped 2 bases, with 17 bases sitting between them. This CDR3 spans 15 amino acids. The CDR3 DNA reads TGTGCCAGCAGGTTATCAGTGGTCGGGACCTACGAGCAGTACTTC. This encodes CASRLSVVGTYEQYF.

The chain joins TRBV5-1 to TRBJ1-2, with a weak D call TRBD1 (6 bases). Trimming shortened V by 4 bases and J by 4 bases, and 14 bases separated the two germline ends. The CDR3 contains 14 residues. CDR1 is SGHRS and CDR2 is YFSETQ in the germline V gene. In DNA, the CDR3 is TGCGCCAGCAGCCCGGGGGGCCAGACCTATGGCTACACCTTC. This gives the protein CASSPGGQTYGYTF.

The chain joins TRBV10-3 to TRBJ2-1; no clear D gene. V was shortened by 6 bases and J by 0 bases, with 21 bases between the two germline ends. This CDR3 spans 18 amino acids. CDR1 ENHRY and CDR2 SYGVKD come from the germline V gene. CDR3 nucleotides: TGTGCCATCAGGTTTCGACTTGTACCGAACAGCTCCTACAATGAGCAGTTCTTC. Translation gives CAIRFRLVPNSSYNEQFF.

V and J are TRBV12-3 or TRBV12-4 and TRBJ2-7; 7 nucleotides agree with TRBD1. Losses at the gene ends were 4 bases for V and 6 bases for J; bases not matched to a gene: 9. This CDR3 spans 14 amino acids. The CDR3 sequence: CASSSTDRFGEQYV. The CDR3 coding sequence is TGTGCCAGCAGTTCCACGGACAGGTTCGGCGAGCAGTACGTC.

This clonotype came up a few times. This chain joins TRBV7-2 and TRBJ2-3, with TRBD2 identical over 12 bases. Per germline, CDR1 SGHTA and CDR2 FQGNSA. The V gene end was trimmed by 4 bases and the J gene end by 2 bases; junction bases not matched to a gene: 19. There are 21 residues in the CDR3. The chain's CDR3 is CASSSRLAGVFRGGHTDTQYF. CDR3 sequence (DNA): TGTGCCAGCAGCTCCCGACTAGCGGGAGTATTCAGGGGGGGCCACACAGATACGCAGTATTTT.

V gene TRBV4-3 combines with J gene TRBJ2-5, with D uncertain. Germline CDR1 reads LGHNA; CDR2 reads YSLEER. The CDR3 sequence is 14 residues long. The germline V and J ends were trimmed by 0 bases and 5 bases, with 10 bases remaining between them. The CDR3 DNA is TGCGCCAGCAGCCAAGACGGCTATTGGGAGACCCAGTACTTC. Amino acid sequence: CASSQDGYWETQYF.

This chain joins TRBV7-2 and TRBJ2-3; 12 nucleotides agree with TRBD2. Germline CDR1 SGHTA, CDR2 FQGNSA. V gave up 0 bases and J gave up 4 bases; unmatched junction bases: 11. The CDR3 sequence is 19 residues long. The CDR3 is CASSLALLAGGPGPDTQYF. CDR3 nucleotide sequence: TGTGCCAGCAGCTTAGCGCTCCTAGCGGGAGGGCCGGGGCCAGATACGCAGTATTTT.

This clonotype was found a few times. In nucleotides, the CDR3 is TGTGCCATCAGCGACAGGGGATCGCTTTATCAGCCCCAGCATTTT. This gives the protein CAISDRGSLYQPQHF. This chain joins TRBV10-3 and TRBJ1-5; 8 bases are shared with TRBD1. The CDR3 loop spans 15 amino acids. V lost 6 bases and J lost 5; bases outside the gene matches: 9. Germline CDR1 ENHRY, CDR2 SYGVKD.

As DNA, the CDR3 is TGCAGTGCTAGACGGAGCGTCTACGAGCAGTACTTC. Its protein is CSARRSVYEQYF. The chain combines TRBV20-1 with TRBJ2-7; no definite D call. CDR3 length equals 12 residues. Per the germline V gene, CDR1 is DFQATT and CDR2 is SNEGSKA (reference sequence). With 2 bases removed from V and 3 bases from J, the gap between germline ends came to 8 bases.

There are a few counts of this clonotype. V and J are TRBV7-8 and TRBJ2-5; D is perhaps TRBD2 (6 bases). This CDR3 region has 16 residues. CDR1 and CDR2 (germline): SGHVS, FQNEAQ. With 2 bases removed from V and 0 bases from J, the gap between germline ends came to 13 bases. The CDR3 DNA sequence: TGTGCCAGCAGCTTACGGGACTCACAGTACCAAGAGACCCAGTACTTC. This codes for CASSLRDSQYQETQYF. The full variable domain, in which reference TRBV7-8 and TRBJ2-5 provide the parts outside the CDR3, is GAGVSQSPRYKVAKRGQDVALRCDPISGHVSLFWYQQALGQGPEFLTYFQNEAQLDKSGLPSDRFFAERPEGSVSTLKIQRTQQEDSAVYLCASSLRDSQYQETQYFGPGTRLLVL.

A few counts support this clonotype. This chain uses TRBV10-1 with TRBJ2-3; D call uncertain. CDR1 and CDR2 from the germline V gene are WNHNN and SYGVQD (reference sequence). CDR3 length: 11 amino acids. V lost 3 bases, J lost 7 bases, and 5 bases lay in between. The CDR3 DNA sequence: TGCGCCAGCAGTGATCGGAATACGCAGTATTTT. Protein sequence: CASSDRNTQYF.

The sample holds many counts of this clonotype. The chain recombines TRBV24-1 with TRBJ1-2; D ambiguous. The CDR3 is 13 residues long. Germline CDR1 is KGHDR and CDR2 is SFDVKD. The V gene lost 0 bases and the J gene lost 8 bases, with 9 bases spanning the gap. The CDR3 region is CATSDLEEAGYTF. The CDR3 nucleotides are TGTGCCACCAGTGATTTGGAGGAGGCAGGCTACACCTTC.

The chain joins TRBV7-9 to TRBJ2-3; D uncertain. The CDR3 has 12 amino acids. From germline, CDR1 is SEHNR and CDR2 FQNEAQ (reference sequence). V lost 4 bases to trimming and J lost 5 bases, with 7 bases between them. CDR3 region: CASSSRLDTQYF. The CDR3 DNA reads as TGTGCCAGCAGCTCACGCTTAGATACGCAGTATTTT.

The gene calls are TRBV6-5 and TRBJ2-1; 10 nucleotides agree with TRBD2. The CDR3 length is 15 residues. V shed 2 bases, J shed 2 bases, and the junction held 0 bases outside the gene matches. The germline gives CDR1 MNHEY, CDR2 SVGAGI. CDR3 protein: CASSYTSGAYNEQFF. The CDR3 region has the DNA TGTGCCAGCAGTTACACTAGCGGGGCCTACAATGAGCAGTTCTTC.

This clonotype was counted a few times. The V gene is TRBV15, the J gene TRBJ1-3, with a weak D call TRBD1 (5 bases). Trimming stripped 0 bases from V and 0 bases from J, with 15 bases between. The CDR3 has 18 amino acids. CDR1 LNHNV and CDR2 YYDKDF come from the germline V gene (reference sequence). The DNA for the CDR3 is TGTGCCACCAGCAGAGACCACAGGCCTTCTTTCTCTGGAAACACCATATATTTT. The encoded protein is CATSRDHRPSFSGNTIYF. Full variable domain (rest looked up from reference TRBV15 and TRBJ1-3): DAMVIQNPRYQVTQFGKPVTLSCSQTLNHNVMYWYQQKSSQAPKLLFHYYDKDFNNEADTPDNFQSRRPNTSFCFLDIRSPGLGDTAMYLCATSRDHRPSFSGNTIYFGEGSWLTVV.

This clonotype was counted only a few times. The chain is built from TRBV4-3 and TRBJ2-3; D gene unclear. The CDR3 length is 14 residues. Germline-derived CDR1 and CDR2 are LGHNA and YSLEER. The V end lost 0 bases, the J end lost 2 bases, and 6 bases lay between the germline ends. CDR3 bases: TGCGCCAGCAGCCAAGATGTCAACACAGATACGCAGTATTTT. It translates to CASSQDVNTDTQYF.

This clonotype has at least ten counts. The chain recombines TRBV12-3 or TRBV12-4 with TRBJ2-7, with 10 bases fitting TRBD1. This CDR3 is built from 15 residues. V was pared by 3 bases and J by 5 bases, with 7 bases of the junction left unmatched. CDR3 region: CASSFGDRGIHEQYV. The CDR3 DNA is TGTGCCAGCAGTTTCGGGGACAGGGGTATCCACGAGCAGTACGTC.

This chain joins TRBV7-8 and TRBJ2-2; 9 nucleotides align to TRBD1. This CDR3 is built from 15 residues. CDR1 is SGHVS, CDR2 FQNEAQ, per germline. The V gene end was trimmed by 5 bases and the J gene end by 6 bases; junction bases not matched to a gene: 7. CDR3 sequence (DNA): TGTGCCAGCAGCGTCCGGGACAGGGTCCCCGGGGAGCTGTTTTTT. It encodes CASSVRDRVPGELFF. Full variable domain (outside the CDR3, taken from reference TRBV7-8 and TRBJ2-2): GAGVSQSPRYKVAKRGQDVALRCDPISGHVSLFWYQQALGQGPEFLTYFQNEAQLDKSGLPSDRFFAERPEGSVSTLKIQRTQQEDSAVYLCASSVRDRVPGELFFGEGSRLTVL.

This clonotype was seen more than once but under ten times. For the CDR3, the DNA is TGCAGTGCTGGAGGGACTAGCGGCTACAATGAGCAGTTCTTC. This encodes CSAGGTSGYNEQFF. The chain joins TRBV20-1 to TRBJ2-1, with 11 bases aligning to TRBD2. CDR3 length equals 14 residues. Germline V gene sequence: CDR1 DFQATT, CDR2 SNEGSKA (reference sequence). Trimming at V came to 5 bases and at J to 3 bases, leaving 3 bases not matched to a gene.

The chain has TRBV5-6 and TRBJ1-4; 10 bases map to TRBD1. The CDR3 covers 15 residues. CDR1 SGHDT and CDR2 YYEEEE come from the germline V gene. J was trimmed by 7 bases and V by 4 bases; bases with no gene match: 7. CDR3 bases: TGTGCCAGCAGCGCGGGGGACAGGGGAAGTGAAAAACTGTTTTTT. Residues: CASSAGDRGSEKLFF.

The chain recombines TRBV7-3 with TRBJ2-3; 11 bases are shared with TRBD2. V shed 2 bases and J 3 bases; nucleotides not matched to a gene: 10. Germline V CDR1 and CDR2: SGHTA, FQGTGA. The CDR3 length is 18 residues. The CDR3 protein is CASSLLTSGGRGTDTQYF. As DNA, the CDR3 is TGTGCCAGCAGCTTATTAACTAGCGGGGGCCGAGGGACAGATACGCAGTATTTT.